Listed below are T cell receptor beta chains from one sample, sequenced in a study of blood T cell repertoires in COVID-19. Repertoires were generated with immunoSEQ multiplex PCR, while TCRdb's copy carries only in-frame clones and drops some. Seen here are tens of thousands of clones, roughly 85% observed once, and the top ten hold about a tenth. Sequenced: peripheral blood. The receptors here all came from a human donor in a cohort sampled during active COVID-19. Both conserved end residues are part of each CDR3. Fields, in order: clone size, J gene, D gene, V gene, CDR3 DNA, CDR3 protein. D genes are given only for firm matches. Not all rows give a size; the values are once, few, many and, for expanded clones, a class.

-,TRBJ1-2,TRBD1,TRBV7-9,TGTGCCAGCAGCCCCAAGGGACAGGGCTCGACCTCGGGTGGCTACACCTTC,CASSPKGQGSTSGGYTF
-,TRBJ2-5,-,TRBV5-5,TGTGCCAGCAGCTTGGCTCTAGCGTGGGGTTGGCAAGAGACCCAGTACTTC,CASSLALAWGWQETQYF
-,TRBJ2-3,TRBD1,TRBV6-5,TGTGCCAGCAAACGAGCCGGGACAGGGGGCCATACGCAGTATTTT,CASKRAGTGGHTQYF
-,TRBJ1-2,-,TRBV7-2,TGTGCCAGCAGTCCTGGTCCTCTGGCTGGCTACACCTTC,CASSPGPLAGYTF
few,TRBJ1-2,-,TRBV3-1/TRBV3-2,TGTGCCAGCAGCCCTAGGGGATCCCTGGGTGGCTACACCTTC,CASSPRGSLGGYTF
-,TRBJ2-3,-,TRBV3-1/TRBV3-2,TGTGCCAGCAGCCAAGCAGGTAGGGATACGCAGTATTTT,CASSQAGRDTQYF
-,TRBJ1-2,TRBD1,TRBV6-1,TGTGCCAGCAGTGAAAGTGGGACAGGGGGTCTTAACTATGGCTACACCTTC,CASSESGTGGLNYGYTF
-,TRBJ2-3,-,TRBV25-1,TGTGCCAGCAGTGTCTTCGACAGGCTGGGGGATACGCAGTATTTT,CASSVFDRLGDTQYF
few,TRBJ1-5,-,TRBV5-8,TGTGCCAGCAGTGCTACGGCGGCTCATAGCAATCAGCCCCAGCATTTT,CASSATAAHSNQPQHF
-,TRBJ1-4,-,TRBV7-6,TGTGCCAGCAGCCCACAGGGTGCAACTAATGAAAAACTGTTTTTT,CASSPQGATNEKLFF
-,TRBJ2-7,TRBD2,TRBV5-1,TGCGCCAGCAGCTTGGGCCAGGGAGGGTACGAGCAGTACTTC,CASSLGQGGYEQYF
-,TRBJ1-5,-,TRBV19,TGTGCCAGTAGCCCCTCCGGGCAGGGGCGTCAGCCCCAGCATTTT,CASSPSGQGRQPQHF
once,TRBJ2-2,TRBD1,TRBV24-1,TGTGCCACCAGTGACTCCCGACAGGGGAACGGGGAGCTGTTTTTT,CATSDSRQGNGELFF
-,TRBJ2-7,TRBD1,TRBV19,TGTGCCAGTAGTATATCCCGAGGCAGGGGGCGACCCTACGAGCAGTACTTC,CASSISRGRGRPYEQYF
-,TRBJ2-7,TRBD1,TRBV29-1,TGCAGCGTCACCGGGACAGGTCCTGCCCTCTACTACGAGCAGTACTTC,CSVTGTGPALYYEQYF
-,TRBJ2-7,TRBD2,TRBV6-5,TGTGCCAGCGGAGACGGTAGTGCGGGAGCTTACGAGCAGTACTTC,CASGDGSAGAYEQYF
-,TRBJ2-5,TRBD2,TRBV3-1/TRBV3-2,TGTGCCAGCAGCCAGACTAGCGGGGCTGGAGAGACCCAGTACTTC,CASSQTSGAGETQYF
-,TRBJ2-6,-,TRBV19,TGTGCCAGTAGCCACAGGGAGGGAGGGGCTAACGTCCTGACTTTC,CASSHREGGANVLTF
-,TRBJ2-5,TRBD2,TRBV2,TGTGCCAGCAGGGCCAGCGGGGAACAAGAGACCCAGTACTTC,CASRASGEQETQYF
-,TRBJ2-5,-,TRBV6-5,TGTGCCAGCAGACAGGGCCTAAAAGAGACCCAGTACTTC,CASRQGLKETQYF
-,TRBJ1-1,TRBD1,TRBV7-8,TGTGCCAGCAGCCTGGACAGGGTTAACACTGAAGCTTTCTTT,CASSLDRVNTEAFF
-,TRBJ2-5,-,TRBV5-6,TGTGCCAGCAGCTTGGCTAGCCCACAAGAGACCCAGTACTTC,CASSLASPQETQYF
-,TRBJ1-2,-,TRBV3-1/TRBV3-2,TGTGCCAGCAGCCAAGCCCGGGGCTATGGCTACACCTTC,CASSQARGYGYTF
-,TRBJ2-2,-,TRBV5-4,TGTGCCAGCAGCCCGCCAGGGAACACCGGGGAGCTGTTTTTT,CASSPPGNTGELFF
-,TRBJ2-3,TRBD2,TRBV5-1,TGCGCCAGCAGCTCCGAAAGGACTAGCGGGGACCTTTTCACAGATACGCAGTATTTT,CASSSERTSGDLFTDTQYF
-,TRBJ2-3,TRBD2,TRBV7-3,TGTGCCAGCAGCCCTAGCGGGGGAACCGATACGCAGTATTTT,CASSPSGGTDTQYF
-,TRBJ2-1,-,TRBV21-1,-,CASSKWAGGNEQFF
-,TRBJ2-1,TRBD2,TRBV5-1,TGCGCCAGCAGCTTGGCCGCACTAGCGGGAGGGGGCAATGAGCAGTTCTTC,CASSLAALAGGGNEQFF
-,TRBJ1-1,-,TRBV5-1,TGCGCCAGCAGCTTGGCGACAGTGACGAACACTGAAGCTTTCTTT,CASSLATVTNTEAFF
-,TRBJ2-7,TRBD1,TRBV7-9,TGTGCCAGCAGCTCTACCCTGACAGGGGGTAAATCCTACGAGCAGTACTTC,CASSSTLTGGKSYEQYF
-,TRBJ2-3,TRBD1,TRBV7-3,TGTGCCAGCAGCTTAACAAAGGTAGCCGGGACAGGAACAGATACGCAGTATTTT,CASSLTKVAGTGTDTQYF
-,TRBJ2-5,-,TRBV7-9,TGTGCCAGCAGCTTAGCCGGACCCCGGGGGGAGACCCAGTACTTC,CASSLAGPRGETQYF
-,TRBJ1-4,-,TRBV15,TGTGCCACCAGCAGAAAATACCGGGACACGAAGGGTGCAACTAATGAAAAACTGTTTTTT,CATSRKYRDTKGATNEKLFF
once,TRBJ2-3,TRBD1,TRBV5-4,TGTGCCAGCACCTTACAGGGGGCAGGTGATACGCAGTATTTT,CASTLQGAGDTQYF
-,TRBJ1-5,TRBD1,TRBV18,TGTGCCAGCTCCCCTGGACAGGGGGAAAGGCCCCAGCATTTT,CASSPGQGERPQHF
-,TRBJ1-2,-,TRBV7-2,TGTGCCAGCAGACCCCCGTCCACTCAGCGCAACTATGGCTACACCTTC,CASRPPSTQRNYGYTF
-,TRBJ2-3,-,TRBV19,TGTGCCAGTAGTATGGCGGCAGGGGGCACAGATACGCAGTATTTT,CASSMAAGGTDTQYF
-,TRBJ2-7,TRBD1,TRBV6-6,TGTGCCAGCCGGGACAGAGCCTACGAGCAGTACTTC,CASRDRAYEQYF
-,TRBJ2-1,-,TRBV6-5,TGTGCCAGCAGTTCTATGCGCGTTTCCACCAATGAGCAGTTCTTC,CASSSMRVSTNEQFF
-,TRBJ2-2,TRBD1,TRBV15,TGTGCCACCAGCAGTGGGACAGAGAACACCGGGGAGCTGTTTTTT,CATSSGTENTGELFF
-,TRBJ2-7,TRBD2,TRBV5-4,TGTGCCAGCAGCATAGGGACTAGCGGGAGTTTCGAGCAGTACTTC,CASSIGTSGSFEQYF
-,TRBJ2-3,TRBD2,TRBV11-2,TGTGCCAGCAGCTTAGCCCCGCTTGTCGGGGGGGTAGCAGATACGCAGTATTTT,CASSLAPLVGGVADTQYF